The 9 T cell receptor beta chains below all came from one sample that was sequenced in a study of CDR3 diversity in severe acne. Using its own MiXCR run on the PCR reads, TCRdb lists one record per CDR3 protein. This sample carries fewer than 90,000 distinct CDR3 sequences, approximately 49% of them seen once, and the ten largest clones take roughly 12%. The sequenced sample consisted of blood. The receptor source for this set is a male donor with severe acne vulgaris.

The chain couples TRBV25-1 to TRBJ1-1, with 8 bases fitting TRBD1. The CDR3 consists of 17 residues. CDR1 is MGHDK and CDR2 is SYGVNS in the germline V gene. Germline trimming cut 2 bases from V and 0 bases from J; bases unmatched to any gene: 8. The CDR3 spells CASSEQAGQAMNTEAFF. CDR3 bases: TGTGCCAGCAGTGAACAGGCGGGACAGGCTATGAACACTGAAGCTTTCTTT.

V and J are TRBV25-1 and TRBJ1-1; D gene unclear. Germline values: CDR1 MGHDK, CDR2 SYGVNS. Trimming left V 3 bases short and J 10 bases short, with 21 bases between. This CDR3 is built from 15 residues. DNA of the CDR3: TGTGCCAGCAGTGAGATAGCACTCGGTGTAACCGGAGCTTTCTTT. It yields the protein CASSEIALGVTGAFF.

The chain combines TRBV5-1 with TRBJ2-3, with 10 bases identical to TRBD2. Germline CDR1 and CDR2: SGHRS and YFSETQ. This CDR3 is built from 16 residues. The ends lost 2 bases at V and 3 bases at J; junction bases unmatched: 6. The CDR3 spells CASSFDLAGETDTQYF. CDR3 DNA: TGCGCCAGCAGCTTTGATCTAGCGGGAGAAACAGATACGCAGTATTTT.

With respect to this clonotype: A much larger clone is a single base away; this may be a read error. The V and J genes are TRBV5-8 and TRBJ1-5; D gene uncertain. The CDR3 is made up of 15 amino acids. CDR1 SGHTS and CDR2 YDEGEE come from the germline V gene. Here the CDR3 DNA reads TGTGCCAGCAGCTTGGACAGTTATAGCAATCAGTCCCAGCATTTT. This codes for CASSLDSYSNQSQHF.

Points on this clonotype: One end of the junction fails to match germline, which may point to a read error. This chain joins TRBV20-1 and TRBJ1-2; maybe TRBD1 (5 bases). Germline lookup yields CDR1 DFQATT and CDR2 SNEGSKA (reference sequence). This CDR3 contains 12 residues. The CDR3 reads CSARPDSYDYTF. The DNA of the CDR3 is TGCAGTGCTAGACCTGACAGCTATGACTACACCTTC.

This clonotype was counted ten times or more. The gene calls are TRBV10-1 and TRBJ2-2; 8 nucleotides agree with TRBD1. This CDR3 contains 14 residues. V shed 9 bases, J shed 2 bases, and the junction held 5 bases outside the gene matches. CDR1 and CDR2 from the germline V gene are WNHNN and SYGVQD (reference sequence). The CDR3 loop reads CARTGGRNTGELFF. The CDR3 DNA sequence: TGCGCCAGAACAGGGGGAAGAAACACCGGGGAGCTGTTTTTT.

This clonotype was counted many times. V is TRBV10-3 and J is TRBJ2-3; D not certain. The V gene lost 2 bases and the J gene lost 2 bases, with 5 bases spanning the gap. The CDR3 has 13 residues. Germline assignment: CDR1 ENHRY and CDR2 SYGVKD. The CDR3 sequence: CAISEPNTDTQYF. The CDR3 DNA reads as TGTGCCATCAGTGAGCCCAACACAGATACGCAGTATTTT.

A few counts support this clonotype. This rearrangement joins TRBV9 to TRBJ1-2, with D unresolved. This CDR3 is built from 13 residues. The germline V gene has CDR1 SGDLS and CDR2 YYNGEE. V was shortened by 5 bases and J by 2 bases, with 10 bases between the two germline ends. This CDR3 reads CASSPNTNYGYTF. CDR3 DNA: TGTGCCAGCAGTCCAAATACGAACTATGGCTACACCTTC.

This clonotype is classed as medium-sized. The CDR3 loop is CASSLSHGLNSPLHF. The CDR3 DNA reads TGTGCCAGCAGCTTGAGTCACGGGTTGAATTCACCCCTCCACTTT. The V and J genes are TRBV5-8 and TRBJ1-6; D is uncertain. The V end lost 1 base, the J end lost 7 bases, and 12 bases lay between the germline ends. The V gene's germline CDR1 is SGHTS and CDR2 YDEGEE. This CDR3 comprises 15 residues.